This TCR beta chain comes out of a study of T-cell reconstitution after alpha-beta-depleted transplantation in children. Many counts were recorded for this clonotype. Antigen specificity is unknown. Study results and limitations: Reports say that about two months after transplant, the alpha-beta T cells came out of several hundred graft clones that had expanded. Once a year had passed after transplant, T-cell counts and diversity came mostly from newly produced T cells. The origin of high day-60 TCRbeta diversity in some patients lay in surviving recipient T cells and thymic progenitors.

Preparation of the TCRbeta library was carried out with unique molecular identifiers. MiXCR was run by TCRdb on the PCR reads, yielding one entry per CDR3 protein. The sample contains some 300,000 distinct CDR3 sequences, around 7.1% of which appear only once. The CDR3 is 17 residues long. V was cut by 1 base and J by 3 bases, with 13 bases left in between. Germline CDR1 is SEHNR and CDR2 is FQNEAQ (reference sequence). The chain links TRBV7-9 to TRBJ1-6; D uncertain. This TCR was sampled from a female patient aged 2 to 10 who had a stem cell transplant for Fanconi anemia, so the T cells may come from the graft donor. Specimen: peripheral blood, collected 360 days after TCRalphabeta/CD19-depleted stem cell transplant. This chain's CDR3 is CASSLDGEAYYNSPLHF. CDR3 coding DNA: TGTGCCAGCAGCTTAGATGGGGAGGCGTACTATAATTCACCCCTCCACTTT.